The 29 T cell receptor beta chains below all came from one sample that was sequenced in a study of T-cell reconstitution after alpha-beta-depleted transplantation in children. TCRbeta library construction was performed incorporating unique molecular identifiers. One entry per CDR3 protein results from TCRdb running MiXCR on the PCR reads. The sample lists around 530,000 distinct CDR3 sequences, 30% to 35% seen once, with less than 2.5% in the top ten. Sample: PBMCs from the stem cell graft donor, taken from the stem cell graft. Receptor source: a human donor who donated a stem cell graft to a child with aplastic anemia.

The CDR3 DNA follows: TGTGCCAGCAGCTTAGCATCCCGCACAGATACGCAGTATTTT. Protein product: CASSLASRTDTQYF. The V and J genes are TRBV7-2 and TRBJ2-3; D uncertain. The CDR3 is 14 residues long. Germline V gives CDR1 SGHTA, CDR2 FQGNSA. V was pared by 0 bases and J by 1 base, with 5 bases between.

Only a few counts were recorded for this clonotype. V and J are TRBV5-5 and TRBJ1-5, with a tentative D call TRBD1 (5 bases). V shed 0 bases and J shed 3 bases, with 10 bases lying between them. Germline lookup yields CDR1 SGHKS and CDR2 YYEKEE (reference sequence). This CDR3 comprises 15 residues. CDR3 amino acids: CASSLVAGPNQPQHF. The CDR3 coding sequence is TGTGCCAGCAGCTTGGTGGCAGGGCCCAATCAGCCCCAGCATTTT.

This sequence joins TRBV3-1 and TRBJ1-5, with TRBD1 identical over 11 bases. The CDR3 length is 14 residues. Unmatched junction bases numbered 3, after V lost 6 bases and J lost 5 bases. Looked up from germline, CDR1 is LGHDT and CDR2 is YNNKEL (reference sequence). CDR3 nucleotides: TGTGCCAGCAGTCGGACAGGGGGCGATCAGCCCCAGCATTTT. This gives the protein CASSRTGGDQPQHF.

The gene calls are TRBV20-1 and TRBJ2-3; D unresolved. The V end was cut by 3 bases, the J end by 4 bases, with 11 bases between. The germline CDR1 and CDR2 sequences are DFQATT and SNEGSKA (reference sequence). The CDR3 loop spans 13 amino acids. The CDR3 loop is CSARPPWADTQYF. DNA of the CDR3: TGCAGTGCTAGGCCCCCTTGGGCAGATACGCAGTATTTT.

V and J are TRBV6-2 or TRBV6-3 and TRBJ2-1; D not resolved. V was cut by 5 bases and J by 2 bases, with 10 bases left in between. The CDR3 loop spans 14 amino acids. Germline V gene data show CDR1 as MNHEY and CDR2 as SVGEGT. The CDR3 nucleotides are TGTGCCAGCAGTCCTCCCCCCACCTACAATGAGCAGTTCTTC. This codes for CASSPPPTYNEQFF.

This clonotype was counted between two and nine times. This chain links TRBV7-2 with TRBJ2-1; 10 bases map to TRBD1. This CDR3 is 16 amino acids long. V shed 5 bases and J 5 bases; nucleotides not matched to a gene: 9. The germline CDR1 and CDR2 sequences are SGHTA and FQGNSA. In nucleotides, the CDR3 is TGTGCCAGCAGCCCGCCTCGGGGACAGGGGAACAATGAGCAGTTCTTC. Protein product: CASSPPRGQGNNEQFF.

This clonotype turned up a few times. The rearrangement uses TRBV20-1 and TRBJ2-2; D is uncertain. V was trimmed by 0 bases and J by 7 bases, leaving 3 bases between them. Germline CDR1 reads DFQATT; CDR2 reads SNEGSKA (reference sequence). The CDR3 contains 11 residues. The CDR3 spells CSARDYGELFF. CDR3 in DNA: TGCAGTGCTAGAGATTACGGGGAGCTGTTTTTT.

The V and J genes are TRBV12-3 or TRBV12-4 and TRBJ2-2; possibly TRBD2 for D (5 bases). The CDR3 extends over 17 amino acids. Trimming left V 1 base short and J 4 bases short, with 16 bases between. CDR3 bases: TGTGCCAGCAGTTTAGGTCCGGGATTCGTTGGCACCGGGGAGCTGTTTTTT. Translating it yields CASSLGPGFVGTGELFF.

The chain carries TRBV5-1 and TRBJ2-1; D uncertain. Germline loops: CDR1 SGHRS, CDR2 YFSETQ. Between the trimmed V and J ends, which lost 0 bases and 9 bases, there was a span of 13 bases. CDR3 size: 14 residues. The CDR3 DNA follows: TGCGCCAGCAGCTTGGGACCACGACCAAGTGAGCAGTTCTTC. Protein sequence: CASSLGPRPSEQFF.

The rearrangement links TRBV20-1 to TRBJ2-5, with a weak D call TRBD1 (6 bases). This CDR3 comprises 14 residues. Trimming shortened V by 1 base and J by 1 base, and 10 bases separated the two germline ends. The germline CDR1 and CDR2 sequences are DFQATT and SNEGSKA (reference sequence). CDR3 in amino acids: CSARGRTVQETQYF. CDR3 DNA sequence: TGCAGTGCTAGAGGCCGGACAGTCCAAGAGACCCAGTACTTC.

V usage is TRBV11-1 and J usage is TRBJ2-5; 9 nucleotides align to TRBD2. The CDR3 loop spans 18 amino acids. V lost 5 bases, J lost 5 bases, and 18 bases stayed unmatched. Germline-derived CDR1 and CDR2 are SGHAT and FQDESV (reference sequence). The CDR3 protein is CASSPRAFAGGRMETQYF. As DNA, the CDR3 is TGTGCCAGCAGCCCTAGGGCGTTTGCGGGAGGGAGGATGGAGACCCAGTACTTC.

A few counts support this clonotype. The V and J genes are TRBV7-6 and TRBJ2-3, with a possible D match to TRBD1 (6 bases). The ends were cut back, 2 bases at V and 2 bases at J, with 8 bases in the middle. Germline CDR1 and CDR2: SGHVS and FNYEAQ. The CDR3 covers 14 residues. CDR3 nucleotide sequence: TGTGCCAGCAGCTTACGGGACAACACAGATACGCAGTATTTT. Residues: CASSLRDNTDTQYF.

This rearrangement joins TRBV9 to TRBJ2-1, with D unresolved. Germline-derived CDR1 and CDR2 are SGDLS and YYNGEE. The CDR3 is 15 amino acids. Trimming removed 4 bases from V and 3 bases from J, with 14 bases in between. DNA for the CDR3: TGTGCCAGCAGCCCCGGGCACGGGCTCTACAATGAGCAGTTCTTC. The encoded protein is CASSPGHGLYNEQFF. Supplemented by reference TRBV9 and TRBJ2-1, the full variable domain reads DSGVTQTPKHLITATGQRVTLRCSPRSGDLSVYWYQQSLDQGLQFLIQYYNGEERAKGNILERFSAQQFPDLHSELNLSSLELGDSALYFCASSPGHGLYNEQFFGPGTRLTVL.

The CDR3 reads CASAGIGTGELFF. CDR3 bases: TGCGCCAGCGCAGGGATTGGCACCGGGGAGCTGTTTTTT. V gene TRBV5-1 combines with J gene TRBJ2-2; TRBD1 might be the D (5 bases). The V and J ends lost 7 bases and 4 bases respectively, with 11 bases between them. CDR3 length: 13 residues. Per germline, CDR1 SGHRS and CDR2 YFSETQ.

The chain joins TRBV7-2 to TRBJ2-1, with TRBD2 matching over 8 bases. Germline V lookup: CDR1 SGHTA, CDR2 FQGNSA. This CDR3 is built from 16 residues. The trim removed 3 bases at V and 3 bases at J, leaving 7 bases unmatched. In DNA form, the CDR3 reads TGTGCCAGCAGCTTCTTGACTAGCGCTCTCTACAATGAGCAGTTCTTC. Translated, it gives CASSFLTSALYNEQFF.

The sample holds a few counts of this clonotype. CDR3 sequence (DNA): TGTGCCAGCAGTCCAGAGGGGGGAAGAGGGCAGCCCCAGCATTTT. It yields the protein CASSPEGGRGQPQHF. V is TRBV12-3 or TRBV12-4 and J is TRBJ1-5; D is perhaps TRBD1 (6 bases). The CDR3 extends over 15 amino acids. Between the trimmed V and J ends, which lost 5 bases and 7 bases, there was a span of 18 bases.

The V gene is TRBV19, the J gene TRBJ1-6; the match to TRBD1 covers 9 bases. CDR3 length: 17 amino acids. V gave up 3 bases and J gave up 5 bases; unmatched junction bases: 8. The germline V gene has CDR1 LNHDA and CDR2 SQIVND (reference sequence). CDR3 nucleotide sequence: TGTGCCAGTAGTATCCTCTCGGACAGGGGAAATAATTCACCCCTCCACTTT. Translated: CASSILSDRGNNSPLHF.

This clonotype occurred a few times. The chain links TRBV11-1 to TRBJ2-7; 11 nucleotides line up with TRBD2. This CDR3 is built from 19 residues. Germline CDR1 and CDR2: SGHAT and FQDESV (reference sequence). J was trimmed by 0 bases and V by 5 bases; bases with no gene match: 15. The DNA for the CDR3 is TGTGCCAGCAGCCCCGCCCCCGGGACTAGCGGAAAAGGCTCCTACGAGCAGTACTTC. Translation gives CASSPAPGTSGKGSYEQYF.

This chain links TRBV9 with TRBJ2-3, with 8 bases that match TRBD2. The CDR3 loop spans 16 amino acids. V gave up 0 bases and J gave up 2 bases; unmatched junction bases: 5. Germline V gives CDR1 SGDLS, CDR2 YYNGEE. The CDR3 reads CASSVGGSGATDTQYF. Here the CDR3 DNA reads TGTGCCAGCAGCGTAGGGGGTAGCGGGGCCACAGATACGCAGTATTTT.

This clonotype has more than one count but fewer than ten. CDR3 loop: CASSLRYTLNTEAFF. CDR3 coding DNA: TGTGCCAGCAGTTTAAGGTATACTCTGAACACTGAAGCTTTCTTT. This chain joins TRBV6-2 or TRBV6-3 and TRBJ1-1, with D hard to call. Looked up from germline, CDR1 is MNHEY and CDR2 is SVGEGT. The length of the CDR3 is 15 residues. V lost 4 bases and J lost 0, with 12 bases in between.

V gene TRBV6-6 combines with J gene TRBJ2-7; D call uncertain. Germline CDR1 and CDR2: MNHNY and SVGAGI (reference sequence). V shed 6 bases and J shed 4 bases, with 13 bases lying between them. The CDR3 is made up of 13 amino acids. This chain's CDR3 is CASSSPDLYEQYF. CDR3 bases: TGTGCCAGCAGCTCCCCAGACCTATACGAGCAGTACTTC.

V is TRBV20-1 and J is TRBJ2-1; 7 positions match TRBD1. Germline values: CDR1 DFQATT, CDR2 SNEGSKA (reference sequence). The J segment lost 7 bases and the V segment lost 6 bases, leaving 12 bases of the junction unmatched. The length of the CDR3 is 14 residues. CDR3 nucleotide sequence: TGCAGTGCGACCGACAGGGAGAAGTTAAATGAGCAGTTCTTC. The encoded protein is CSATDREKLNEQFF.

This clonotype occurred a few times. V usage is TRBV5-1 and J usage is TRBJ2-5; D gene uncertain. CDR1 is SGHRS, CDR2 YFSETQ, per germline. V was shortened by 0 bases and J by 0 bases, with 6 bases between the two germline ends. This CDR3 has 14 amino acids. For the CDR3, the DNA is TGCGCCAGCAGCTTGGCTAGGTACCAAGAGACCCAGTACTTC. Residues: CASSLARYQETQYF. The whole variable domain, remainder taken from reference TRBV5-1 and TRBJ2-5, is KAGVTQTPRYLIKTRGQQVTLSCSPISGHRSVSWYQQTPGQGLQFLFEYFSETQRNKGNFPGRFSGRQFSNSRSEMNVSTLELGDSALYLCASSLARYQETQYFGPGTRLLVL.

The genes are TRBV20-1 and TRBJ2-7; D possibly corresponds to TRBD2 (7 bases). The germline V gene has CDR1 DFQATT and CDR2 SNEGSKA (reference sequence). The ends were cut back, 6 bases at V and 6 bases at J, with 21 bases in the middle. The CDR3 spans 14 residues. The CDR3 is CSASGDYPGVEQYF. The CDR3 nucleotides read TGCAGTGCATCCGGGGACTACCCAGGGGTCGAGCAGTACTTC.

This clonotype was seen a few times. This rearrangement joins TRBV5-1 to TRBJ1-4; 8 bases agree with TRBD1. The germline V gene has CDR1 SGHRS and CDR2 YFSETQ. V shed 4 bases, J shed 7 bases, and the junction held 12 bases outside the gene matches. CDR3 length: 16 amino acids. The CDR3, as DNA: TGCGCCAGCAGCCCTACCCTACAGGGGGAGGTTGAAAAACTGTTTTTT. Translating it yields CASSPTLQGEVEKLFF.

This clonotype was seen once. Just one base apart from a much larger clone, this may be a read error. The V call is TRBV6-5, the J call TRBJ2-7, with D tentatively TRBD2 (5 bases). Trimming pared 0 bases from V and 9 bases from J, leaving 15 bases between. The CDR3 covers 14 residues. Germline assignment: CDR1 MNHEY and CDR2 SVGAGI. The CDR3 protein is CASSYSMGSEGQYF. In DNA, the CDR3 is TGTGCCAGCAGTTACTCGATGGGATCTGAGGGGCAGTACTTC.

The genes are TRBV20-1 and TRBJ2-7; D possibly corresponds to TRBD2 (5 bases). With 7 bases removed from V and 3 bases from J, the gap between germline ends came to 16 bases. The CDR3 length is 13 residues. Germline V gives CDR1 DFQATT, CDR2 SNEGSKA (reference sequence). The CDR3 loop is CSGREGAHYEQYF. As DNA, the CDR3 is TGCAGTGGGAGAGAGGGCGCCCACTACGAGCAGTACTTC.

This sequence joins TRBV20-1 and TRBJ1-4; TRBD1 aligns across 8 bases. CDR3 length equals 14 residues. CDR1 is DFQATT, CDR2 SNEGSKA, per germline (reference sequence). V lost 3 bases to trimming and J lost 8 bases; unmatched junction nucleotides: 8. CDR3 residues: CSARGQASIEKLFF. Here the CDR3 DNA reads TGCAGTGCTAGGGGACAGGCGTCAATAGAAAAACTGTTTTTT.

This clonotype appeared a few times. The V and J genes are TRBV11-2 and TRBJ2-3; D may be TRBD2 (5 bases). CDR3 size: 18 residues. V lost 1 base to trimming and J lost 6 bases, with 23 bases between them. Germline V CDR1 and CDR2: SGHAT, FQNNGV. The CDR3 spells CASSLVYPGKLAPDTQYF. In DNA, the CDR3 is TGTGCCAGCAGCTTAGTTTATCCGGGGAAGTTGGCCCCGGATACGCAGTATTTT.